This T cell receptor beta chain was identified during a study of vaccination and CD4 T cells after COVID-19. Study overall: Convalescent donors: six male, four female; seven Caucasian, two Asian, one multiracial, two Hispanic. Overlapping spike peptides from SARS-CoV-2, HCoV-NL63, HCoV-OC43 and HCoV-229E served to stimulate the cells.

CD4+ T cells that had been cultured provided DNA sequenced with the Oncomine TCR Beta short-read assay. TCRdb redid the calling of the PCR reads with MiXCR, one entry per CDR3 protein. The sample holds fewer than 15,000 distinct CDR3 sequences, over 45% seen once. In germline, CDR1 is KGHSH, CDR2 LQKENI. V was trimmed by 6 bases and J by 5 bases, leaving 22 bases between them. CDR3 length: 16 amino acids. In regard to this clonotype: Its antigen is unidentified.

Treatment defined: roughly 10-day PBMC culture with coronavirus spike peptide pools or control peptides (ViraFEST assay). Before TCRs were sequenced, ViraFEST expanded antigen-specific T cells with peptide pools. This chain connects TRBV18 to TRBJ1-1, with D perhaps matching TRBD1 (5 bases). The receptor was isolated from a human donor who had recovered from COVID-19. The sample taken for sequencing was CD4+ T cells from blood, cultured in vitro. The CDR3 region is CASSNSLQGGFTEAFF. CDR3 in DNA: TGTGCCAGCTCTAACTCTCTTCAGGGAGGATTTACTGAAGCTTTCTTT.